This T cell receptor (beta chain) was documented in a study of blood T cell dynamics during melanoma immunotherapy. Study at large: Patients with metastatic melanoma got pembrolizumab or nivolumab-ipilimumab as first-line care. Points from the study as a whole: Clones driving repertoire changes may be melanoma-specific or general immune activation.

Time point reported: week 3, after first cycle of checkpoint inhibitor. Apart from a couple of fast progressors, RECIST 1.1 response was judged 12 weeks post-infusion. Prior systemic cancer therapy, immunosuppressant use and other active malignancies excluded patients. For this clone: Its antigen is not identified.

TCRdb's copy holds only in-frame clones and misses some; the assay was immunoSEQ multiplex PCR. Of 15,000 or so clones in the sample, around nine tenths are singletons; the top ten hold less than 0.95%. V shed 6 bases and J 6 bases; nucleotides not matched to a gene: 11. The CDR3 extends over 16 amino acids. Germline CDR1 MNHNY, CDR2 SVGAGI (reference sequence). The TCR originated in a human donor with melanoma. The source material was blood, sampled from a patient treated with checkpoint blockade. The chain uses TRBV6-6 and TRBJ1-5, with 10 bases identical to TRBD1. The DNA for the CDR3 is TGTGCCAGCAGCCCAAGTGCGACAGGGGGCGGTCAGCCCCAGCATTTT. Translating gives CASSPSATGGGQPQHF.